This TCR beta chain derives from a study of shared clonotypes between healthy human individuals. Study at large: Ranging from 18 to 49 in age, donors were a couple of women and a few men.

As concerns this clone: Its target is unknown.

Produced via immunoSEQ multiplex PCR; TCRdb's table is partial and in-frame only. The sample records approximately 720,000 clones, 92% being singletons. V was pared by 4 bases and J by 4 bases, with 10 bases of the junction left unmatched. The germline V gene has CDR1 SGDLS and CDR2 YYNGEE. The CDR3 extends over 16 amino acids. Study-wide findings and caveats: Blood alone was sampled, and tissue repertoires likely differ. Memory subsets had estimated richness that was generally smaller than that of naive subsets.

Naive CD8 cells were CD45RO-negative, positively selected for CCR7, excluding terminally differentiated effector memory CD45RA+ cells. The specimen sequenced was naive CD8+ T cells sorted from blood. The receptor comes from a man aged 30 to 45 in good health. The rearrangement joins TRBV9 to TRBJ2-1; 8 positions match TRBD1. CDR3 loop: CASSPTGQGAYNEQFF. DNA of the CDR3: TGTGCCAGCAGCCCCACAGGGCAGGGGGCTTACAATGAGCAGTTCTTC.